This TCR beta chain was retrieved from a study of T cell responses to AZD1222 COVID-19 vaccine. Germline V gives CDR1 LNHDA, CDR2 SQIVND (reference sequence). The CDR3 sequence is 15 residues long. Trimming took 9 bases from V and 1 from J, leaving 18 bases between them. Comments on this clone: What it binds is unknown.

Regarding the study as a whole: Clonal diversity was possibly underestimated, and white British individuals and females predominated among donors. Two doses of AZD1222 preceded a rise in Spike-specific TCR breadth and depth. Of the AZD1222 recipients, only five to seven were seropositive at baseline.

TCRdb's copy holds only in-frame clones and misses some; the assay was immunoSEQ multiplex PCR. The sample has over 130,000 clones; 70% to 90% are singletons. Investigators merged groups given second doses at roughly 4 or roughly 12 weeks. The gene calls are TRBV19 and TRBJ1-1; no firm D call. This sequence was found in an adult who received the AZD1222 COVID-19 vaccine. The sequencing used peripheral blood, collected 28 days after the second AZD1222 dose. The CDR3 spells CASTYRSKSNTEAFF. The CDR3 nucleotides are TGTGCCAGCACCTACCGATCTAAGTCGAACACTGAAGCTTTCTTT.